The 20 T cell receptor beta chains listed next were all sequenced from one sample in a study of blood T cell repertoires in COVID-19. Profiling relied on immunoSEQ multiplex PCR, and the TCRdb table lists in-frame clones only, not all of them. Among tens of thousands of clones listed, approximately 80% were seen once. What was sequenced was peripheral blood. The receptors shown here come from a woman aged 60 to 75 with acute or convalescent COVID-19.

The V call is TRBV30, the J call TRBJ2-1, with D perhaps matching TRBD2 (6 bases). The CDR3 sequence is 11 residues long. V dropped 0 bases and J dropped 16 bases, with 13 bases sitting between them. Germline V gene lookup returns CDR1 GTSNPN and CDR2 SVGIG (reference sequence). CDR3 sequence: CAWSVLGTPFF. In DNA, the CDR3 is TGTGCCTGGAGTGTACTAGGGACTCCCTTCTTC.

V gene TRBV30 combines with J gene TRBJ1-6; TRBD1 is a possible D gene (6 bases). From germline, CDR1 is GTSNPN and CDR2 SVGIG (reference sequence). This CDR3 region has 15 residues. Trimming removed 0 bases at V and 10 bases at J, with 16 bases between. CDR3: CAWSVQDRSHSPLHF. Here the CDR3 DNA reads TGTGCCTGGAGTGTACAAGACAGGTCGCACTCACCCCTCCACTTT.

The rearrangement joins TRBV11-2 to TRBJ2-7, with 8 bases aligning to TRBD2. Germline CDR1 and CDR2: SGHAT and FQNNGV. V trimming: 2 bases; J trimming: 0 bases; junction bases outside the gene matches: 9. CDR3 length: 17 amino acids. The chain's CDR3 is CASSLLGSGGFSYEQYF. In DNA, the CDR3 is TGTGCCAGCAGCTTATTGGGCTCGGGGGGGTTCTCCTACGAGCAGTACTTC.

The CDR3 bases are TGTGCCACCAGTGACCGGGACATCAATCAGCCCCAGCATTTT. Encoded protein: CATSDRDINQPQHF. This chain connects TRBV24-1 to TRBJ1-5; tentatively, D is TRBD1 (6 bases). Trimming left V 4 bases short and J 3 bases short, with 9 bases between. Germline CDR1 KGHDR, CDR2 SFDVKD. The CDR3 has 14 amino acids.

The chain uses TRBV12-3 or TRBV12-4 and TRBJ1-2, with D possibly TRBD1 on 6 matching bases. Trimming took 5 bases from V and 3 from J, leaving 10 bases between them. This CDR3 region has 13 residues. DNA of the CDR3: TGTGCCAGCAGTCCCAGGGGTGACTATGGCTACACCTTC. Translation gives CASSPRGDYGYTF.

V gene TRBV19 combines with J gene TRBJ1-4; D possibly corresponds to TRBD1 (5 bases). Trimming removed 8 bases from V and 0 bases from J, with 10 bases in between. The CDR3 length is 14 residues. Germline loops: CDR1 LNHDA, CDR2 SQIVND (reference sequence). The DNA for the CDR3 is TGTGCCAGTCAACGGGGGGCAACTAATGAAAAACTGTTTTTT. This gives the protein CASQRGATNEKLFF.

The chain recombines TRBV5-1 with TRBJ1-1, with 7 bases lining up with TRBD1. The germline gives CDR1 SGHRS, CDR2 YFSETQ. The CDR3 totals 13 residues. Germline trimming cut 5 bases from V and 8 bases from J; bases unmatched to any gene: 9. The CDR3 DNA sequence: TGCGCCAGCAGTAGGGAAAGGGGGCACGAAGCTTTCTTT. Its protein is CASSRERGHEAFF. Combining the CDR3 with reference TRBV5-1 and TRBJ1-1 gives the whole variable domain KAGVTQTPRYLIKTRGQQVTLSCSPISGHRSVSWYQQTPGQGLQFLFEYFSETQRNKGNFPGRFSGRQFSNSRSEMNVSTLELGDSALYLCASSRERGHEAFFGQGTRLTVV.

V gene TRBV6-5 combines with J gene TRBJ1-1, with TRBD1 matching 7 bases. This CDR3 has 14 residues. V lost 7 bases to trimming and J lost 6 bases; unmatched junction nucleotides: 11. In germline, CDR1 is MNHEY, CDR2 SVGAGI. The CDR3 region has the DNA TGTGCCAGCACAGGGACAGTCCCGGCCGCTGAAGCTTTCTTT. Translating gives CASTGTVPAAEAFF.

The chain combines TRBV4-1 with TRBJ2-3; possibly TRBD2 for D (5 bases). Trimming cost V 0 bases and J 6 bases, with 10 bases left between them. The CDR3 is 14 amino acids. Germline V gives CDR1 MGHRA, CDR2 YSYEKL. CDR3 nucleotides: TGCGCCAGCAGCCAAGATCGGGATTCTGATACGCAGTATTTT. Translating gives CASSQDRDSDTQYF.

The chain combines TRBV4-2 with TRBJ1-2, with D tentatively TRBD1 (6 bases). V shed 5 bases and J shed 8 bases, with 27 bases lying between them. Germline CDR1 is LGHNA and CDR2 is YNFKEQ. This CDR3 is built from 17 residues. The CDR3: CASSYTGSGGIGRGYTF. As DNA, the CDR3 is TGTGCCAGCAGCTATACAGGGTCGGGGGGTATTGGGCGAGGCTACACCTTC.

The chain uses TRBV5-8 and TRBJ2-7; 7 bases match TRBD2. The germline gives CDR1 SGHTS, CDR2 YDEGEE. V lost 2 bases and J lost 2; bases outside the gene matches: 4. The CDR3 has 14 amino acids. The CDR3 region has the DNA TGTGCCAGCAGCTTTCCGGGACTAACCTACGAGCAGTACTTC. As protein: CASSFPGLTYEQYF.

Written as DNA, the CDR3 is TGCGCCAGCAGAGGACAGCCGAACACCGGGGAGCTGTTTTTT. Translated: CASRGQPNTGELFF. The V and J genes are TRBV5-1 and TRBJ2-2; perhaps TRBD1 as D (6 bases). This CDR3 spans 14 amino acids. Trimming cost V 5 bases and J 0 bases, with 8 bases left between them. Germline CDR1 is SGHRS and CDR2 is YFSETQ.

In DNA, the CDR3 is TGCGCCAGCAGCCAAGAATCAGGGAGGTTAGGGAACACTGAAGCTTTCTTT. It yields the protein CASSQESGRLGNTEAFF. This sequence joins TRBV4-1 and TRBJ1-1; tentatively, D is TRBD1 (5 bases). The CDR3 is made up of 17 amino acids. The V and J ends lost 0 bases and 1 base respectively, with 15 bases between them. CDR1 and CDR2 from the germline V gene are MGHRA and YSYEKL.

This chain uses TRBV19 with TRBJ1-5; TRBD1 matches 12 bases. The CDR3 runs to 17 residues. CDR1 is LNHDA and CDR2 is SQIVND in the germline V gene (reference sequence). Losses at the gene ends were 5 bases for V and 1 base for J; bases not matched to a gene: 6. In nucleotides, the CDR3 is TGTGCCAGTAGTCTCCAGGGGACAGGGGGCAGCAATCAGCCCCAGCATTTT. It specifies CASSLQGTGGSNQPQHF. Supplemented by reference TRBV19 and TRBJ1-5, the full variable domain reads DGGITQSPKYLFRKEGQNVTLSCEQNLNHDAMYWYRQDPGQGLRLIYYSQIVNDFQKGDIAEGYSVSREKKESFPLTVTSAQKNPTAFYLCASSLQGTGGSNQPQHFGDGTRLSIL.

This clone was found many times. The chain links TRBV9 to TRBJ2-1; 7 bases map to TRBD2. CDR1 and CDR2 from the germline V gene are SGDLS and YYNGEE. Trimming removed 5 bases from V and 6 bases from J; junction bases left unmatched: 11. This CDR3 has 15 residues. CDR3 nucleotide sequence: TGTGCCAGCAGAGTACTAGCGCAGCCAACCAATGAGCAGTTCTTC. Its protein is CASRVLAQPTNEQFF.

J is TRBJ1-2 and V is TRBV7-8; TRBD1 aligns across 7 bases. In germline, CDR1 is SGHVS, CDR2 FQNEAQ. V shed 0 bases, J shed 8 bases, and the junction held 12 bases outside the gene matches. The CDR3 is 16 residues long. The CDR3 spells CASSLAGQSSGGGYTF. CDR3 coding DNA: TGTGCCAGCAGCTTAGCGGGACAGTCATCCGGAGGAGGCTACACCTTC.

The chain's CDR3 is CASSLSNPGHGSNEQFF. CDR3 sequence (DNA): TGTGCCAGCAGTTTATCGAATCCGGGACACGGGTCGAATGAGCAGTTCTTC. This sequence joins TRBV27 and TRBJ2-1, with D tentatively TRBD1 (6 bases). V lost 0 bases and J 7 bases, leaving 19 bases between the germline ends. Germline V gives CDR1 MNHEY, CDR2 SMNVEV (reference sequence). The CDR3 has 17 residues.

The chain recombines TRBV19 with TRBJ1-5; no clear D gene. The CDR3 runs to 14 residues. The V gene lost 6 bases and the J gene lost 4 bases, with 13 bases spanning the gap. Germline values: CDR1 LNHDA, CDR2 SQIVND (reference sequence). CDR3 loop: CASRAHSGNQPQHF. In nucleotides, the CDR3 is TGTGCCAGTAGGGCCCACTCGGGAAATCAGCCCCAGCATTTT.

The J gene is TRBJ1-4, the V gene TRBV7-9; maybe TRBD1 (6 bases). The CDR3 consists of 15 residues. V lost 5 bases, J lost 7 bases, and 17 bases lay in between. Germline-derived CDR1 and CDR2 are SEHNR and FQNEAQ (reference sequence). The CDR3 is CASSGQTGRVEKLFF. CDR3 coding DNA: TGTGCCAGCAGCGGTCAGACAGGCCGGGTTGAAAAACTGTTTTTT.

The CDR3 is CASSFADRVTDTQYF. CDR3 nucleotide sequence: TGTGCCAGCAGCTTCGCGGACAGGGTCACAGATACGCAGTATTTT. The rearrangement uses TRBV7-6 and TRBJ2-3; 8 positions agree with TRBD1. The CDR3 loop spans 15 amino acids. V lost 3 bases and J lost 2; bases outside the gene matches: 4. The germline CDR1 and CDR2 sequences are SGHVS and FNYEAQ.